This T cell receptor beta chain originates from a study of blood T cells in healthy people across ages. Study-level points and caveats: Changes seen in expanded clonotypes were possibly confounded by donor CMV status left unknown.

The length of the CDR3 is 15 residues. CDR1 is MGHDK and CDR2 is SYGVNS in the germline V gene. V shed 3 bases, J shed 4 bases, and the junction held 6 bases outside the gene matches. A second PCR of roughly 7 to 11 cycles used a sample-barcoded 5' primer and a J-beta primer mix. TCRdb processed the 5' RACE reads anew with MiXCR; each CDR3 protein has one entry. The table shows about 1 million distinct CDR3 sequences, with roughly 24% occurring only once. Total RNA was isolated from each sample in quantities of at least 6 micrograms. Concerning this clonotype: Its antigen is unknown.

The same sample was also studied in work on T cells of mothers and their children. This second study says: Similar effects of thymic selection on TCR recombination output were recorded in related and unrelated pairs. Related pairs of mothers and children showed slightly higher, non-significant overlap versus unrelated pairs.

Source material: blood. This chain uses TRBV25-1 with TRBJ2-5; TRBD2 matches at 9 bases. This clonotype was obtained from a girl aged 2 to 9 in good health. In nucleotides, the CDR3 is TGTGCCAGCAGTGATGGCGGGAGGGTTCGAGAGACCCAGTACTTC. Residues: CASSDGGRVRETQYF.